This entry lists 18 T cell receptor beta chains sequenced from one sample in a study of T cell responses to AZD1222 COVID-19 vaccine. Some clones are missing from TCRdb's copy, which holds only in-frame ones; the method was immunoSEQ multiplex PCR. The table lists more than 100,000 clones, over 75% of them singletons. The source material was peripheral blood, sampled on day 0 of AZD1222 vaccination. Receptors were obtained from an adult in good health.

This chain joins TRBV18 and TRBJ1-1, with a possible D match to TRBD1 (5 bases). Trimming took 2 bases from V and 7 from J, leaving 11 bases between them. The germline V gene has CDR1 KGHSH and CDR2 LQKENI. This CDR3 has 13 amino acids. Written as DNA, the CDR3 is TGTGCCAGCTCACCAAGCAGGGAGCTTGAAGCTTTCTTT. This codes for CASSPSRELEAFF.

The gene calls are TRBV14 and TRBJ2-7; D uncertain. The CDR3 length is 13 residues. Germline CDR1 SGHDN, CDR2 FVKESK. V shed 4 bases and J shed 5 bases, with 12 bases lying between them. The CDR3 coding sequence is TGTGCCAGCAGCCGAACCGGCGGACACGAGCAGTACTTC. As protein: CASSRTGGHEQYF.

The chain has TRBV13 and TRBJ1-4; D possibly corresponds to TRBD1 (6 bases). This CDR3 contains 14 residues. V lost 3 bases and J 3 bases, leaving 8 bases between the germline ends. From germline, CDR1 is PRHDT and CDR2 FYEKMQ (reference sequence). The CDR3 spells CASSFRQANEKLFF. CDR3 in DNA: TGTGCCAGCAGCTTCCGACAGGCTAATGAAAAACTGTTTTTT. The entire variable domain, with the rest obtained from reference TRBV13 and TRBJ1-4, is as follows: AAGVIQSPRHLIKEKRETATLKCYPIPRHDTVYWYQQGPGQDPQFLISFYEKMQSDKGSIPDRFSAQQFSDYHSELNMSSLELGDSALYFCASSFRQANEKLFFGSGTQLSVL.

The V call is TRBV19, the J call TRBJ1-3; D not certain. The ends were cut back, 8 bases at V and 7 bases at J, with 15 bases in the middle. CDR3 length: 13 amino acids. Germline CDR1 reads LNHDA; CDR2 reads SQIVND (reference sequence). CDR3 in DNA: TGTGCCAGTCGGCCGGACGTTCAGAACACCATATATTTT. It specifies CASRPDVQNTIYF.

The rearrangement joins TRBV19 to TRBJ1-1; TRBD1 matches at 8 bases. Germline V CDR1 and CDR2: LNHDA, SQIVND (reference sequence). The J segment lost 1 base and the V segment lost 6 bases, leaving 10 bases of the junction unmatched. CDR3 length: 16 residues. CDR3 DNA: TGTGCCAGTAGCAATGACAGGGGCCACCAGAACACTGAAGCTTTCTTT. Its translation is CASSNDRGHQNTEAFF. Full variable domain (rest looked up from reference TRBV19 and TRBJ1-1): DGGITQSPKYLFRKEGQNVTLSCEQNLNHDAMYWYRQDPGQGLRLIYYSQIVNDFQKGDIAEGYSVSREKKESFPLTVTSAQKNPTAFYLCASSNDRGHQNTEAFFGQGTRLTVV.

V gene TRBV9 combines with J gene TRBJ2-1, with 7 positions matching TRBD2. CDR3 length: 16 residues. Germline V lookup: CDR1 SGDLS, CDR2 YYNGEE. Trimming took 0 bases from V and 1 from J; bases not matched to a gene: 4. The CDR3 is CASSVVGGLSYNEQFF. The CDR3 DNA reads as TGTGCCAGCAGCGTAGTCGGGGGGTTGTCCTACAATGAGCAGTTCTTC. The entire variable domain, with the rest obtained from reference TRBV9 and TRBJ2-1, is as follows: DSGVTQTPKHLITATGQRVTLRCSPRSGDLSVYWYQQSLDQGLQFLIQYYNGEERAKGNILERFSAQQFPDLHSELNLSSLELGDSALYFCASSVVGGLSYNEQFFGPGTRLTVL.

CDR3 sequence reads: CASSSTISSYEQYF. The CDR3 DNA follows: TGTGCCAGCAGTAGTACTATTAGCTCCTACGAGCAGTACTTC. The chain recombines TRBV6-5 with TRBJ2-7; D gene uncertain. The CDR3 covers 14 residues. The germline CDR1 and CDR2 sequences are MNHEY and SVGAGI. Deletions cut 5 bases from V and 0 bases from J, with 11 bases between.

V gene TRBV4-3 combines with J gene TRBJ1-1; the D is unclear. The V gene lost 0 bases and the J gene lost 0 bases, with 11 bases spanning the gap. The CDR3 length is 16 residues. Germline CDR1 and CDR2: LGHNA and YSLEER. CDR3: CASSQDPTNMNTEAFF. In nucleotides, the CDR3 is TGCGCCAGCAGCCAAGATCCGACAAACATGAACACTGAAGCTTTCTTT.

This chain joins TRBV7-2 and TRBJ2-1; TRBD2 aligns across 13 bases. The CDR3 has 15 residues. Germline CDR1 reads SGHTA; CDR2 reads FQGNSA. With V trimmed by 3 bases and J by 8 bases, 4 bases remained unmatched. The CDR3 coding sequence is TGTGCCAGCAGCTTTACTAGCGGGGGGGCCTATGAGCAGTTCTTC. Translation: CASSFTSGGAYEQFF.

The V gene is TRBV4-1, the J gene TRBJ1-4; 10 bases map to TRBD1. Germline V gene sequence: CDR1 MGHRA, CDR2 YSYEKL. The V and J ends lost 3 bases and 0 bases, in that order; junction bases with no gene match: 16. This CDR3 is built from 21 residues. The CDR3 spells CASSHLLSGTGVGATNEKLFF. Written as DNA, the CDR3 is TGCGCCAGCAGCCATCTTCTATCCGGGACAGGGGTTGGGGCAACTAATGAAAAACTGTTTTTT.

The rearrangement uses TRBV5-1 and TRBJ1-2; D unclear. The germline V and J ends were trimmed by 3 bases and 2 bases, with 5 bases remaining between them. Germline CDR1 reads SGHRS; CDR2 reads YFSETQ. This CDR3 spans 12 amino acids. The CDR3 loop reads CASSSTNYGYTF. The CDR3, as DNA: TGCGCCAGCAGCTCGACGAACTATGGCTACACCTTC.

The chain joins TRBV2 to TRBJ1-1; D might be TRBD1 (6 bases). Per the germline V gene, CDR1 is SNHLY and CDR2 is FYNNEI. The length of the CDR3 is 12 residues. Deletions cut 6 bases from V and 6 bases from J, with 11 bases between. The CDR3 bases are TGTGCCAGCAGCCGGGACACGGCTGAAGCTTTCTTT. Encoded protein: CASSRDTAEAFF.

This clone occurred once. This rearrangement joins TRBV7-3 to TRBJ2-7; TRBD2 agrees at 7 bases. The V gene's germline CDR1 is SGHTA and CDR2 FQGTGA. The CDR3 is made up of 15 amino acids. V shed 1 base, J shed 0 bases, and the junction held 3 bases outside the gene matches. The CDR3 DNA reads TGTGCCAGCAGCTTAAGGGCGGGGGACTCCTACGAGCAGTACTTC. This sequence encodes CASSLRAGDSYEQYF.

Only one count was recorded for this clone. This chain links TRBV4-2 with TRBJ1-1; 7 bases agree with TRBD1. The CDR3 contains 16 residues. Germline trimming cut 4 bases from V and 9 bases from J; bases unmatched to any gene: 17. Germline lookup yields CDR1 LGHNA and CDR2 YNFKEQ. The CDR3 nucleotides read TGTGCCAGCAGCCTATTAAGTCCAGGGGGGGTGGGACAAGCTTTCTTT. Translating it yields CASSLLSPGGVGQAFF.

The chain has TRBV27 and TRBJ1-1; perhaps TRBD1 as D (5 bases). The CDR3 is 14 residues long. The V end lost 8 bases, the J end lost 3 bases, and 16 bases lay between the germline ends. The germline V gene has CDR1 MNHEY and CDR2 SMNVEV (reference sequence). The CDR3: CASSFPGRDTEAFF. The CDR3, as DNA: TGTGCCAGCTCCTTCCCGGGCAGGGACACTGAAGCTTTCTTT.

The sample holds one count of this clone. The chain carries TRBV6-5 and TRBJ2-3; D is ambiguous. V dropped 10 bases and J dropped 2 bases, with 10 bases sitting between them. Germline values: CDR1 MNHEY, CDR2 SVGAGI. This CDR3 comprises 12 residues. CDR3: CATRQPTDTQYF. CDR3 bases: TGTGCCACCAGGCAACCCACAGATACGCAGTATTTT.

V and J are TRBV19 and TRBJ2-1; D is tentatively TRBD1 or TRBD2 (6 bases each). Per germline, CDR1 LNHDA and CDR2 SQIVND (reference sequence). The ends were cut back, 1 base at V and 4 bases at J, with 14 bases in the middle. There are 16 residues in the CDR3. CDR3 DNA sequence: TGTGCCAGTAGTATAGTAGACGGGGGCCCTTACAATGAGCAGTTCTTC. This sequence encodes CASSIVDGGPYNEQFF.

As to this clone: Other DNA variants within this sample encode the same CDR3. J is TRBJ1-1 and V is TRBV10-3; tentative D call: TRBD1 (5 bases). Germline CDR1 is ENHRY and CDR2 is SYGVKD. The CDR3 runs 11 residues. Trimming left V 8 bases short and J 2 bases short, with 6 bases between. CDR3 DNA: TGTGCCATCGGGACTAACACTGAAGCTTTCTTT. Translated: CAIGTNTEAFF.